This T cell receptor beta chain was sequenced in a study of blood T cell repertoires in COVID-19. Germline CDR1 GTSNPN, CDR2 SVGIG (reference sequence). CDR3 length: 13 residues. With V trimmed by 5 bases and J by 7 bases, 9 bases remained unmatched. In the study's own analysis: Estimates of nucleated cell counts were drawn from the amplification of reference gene primers. Using immunoSEQ multiplex PCR, the repertoire was profiled, and TCRdb retains in-frame clones only, with some absent. The D gene and trimming were derived from the DNA, and the V and J assignments and clone size from that table. The sample consists of approximately 440,000 clones, about 91% of them appearing once.

The V call is TRBV30, the J call TRBJ1-2; 8 bases match TRBD1. What was sequenced was peripheral blood. The source is a woman aged 50 to 60 with COVID-19, enrolled during active disease. The chain's CDR3 is CAWFGTGLGGYTF. In DNA form, the CDR3 reads TGTGCCTGGTTCGGGACAGGCCTTGGTGGCTACACCTTC.